The T cell receptor (beta chain) described here comes from a study of T-cell memory formation after mild COVID-19. The study's findings and limits: Pre-infection memory harbored some responding clones, suggesting cross-reactive memory joined.

The TCR alpha and TCR beta cDNA libraries, bearing sample barcodes and UMIs, were generated by 5'RACE using constant-segment primers. TCRdb recomputed calls from the 5' RACE reads with MiXCR, one row per CDR3 protein. The sample consists of 470,000 or so distinct CDR3 sequences, around 20% of them appearing once. The germline gives CDR1 MNHNY, CDR2 SVGAGI (reference sequence). With 7 bases removed from V and 0 bases from J, the gap between germline ends came to 10 bases. The CDR3 is made up of 14 amino acids. As for this clonotype: Its specificity is not known.

Sequencing was carried out using PBMCs or a T cell subset sorted from them (not recorded which). This receptor was obtained from an adult woman who had mild COVID-19 (a few samples of this study predate the infection). Cell type and time point are not known. This chain uses TRBV6-6 with TRBJ1-3; no definite D call. The DNA for the CDR3 is TGTGCCAGCACGGAGGCACTCTCTGGAAACACCATATATTTT. Encoded protein: CASTEALSGNTIYF.